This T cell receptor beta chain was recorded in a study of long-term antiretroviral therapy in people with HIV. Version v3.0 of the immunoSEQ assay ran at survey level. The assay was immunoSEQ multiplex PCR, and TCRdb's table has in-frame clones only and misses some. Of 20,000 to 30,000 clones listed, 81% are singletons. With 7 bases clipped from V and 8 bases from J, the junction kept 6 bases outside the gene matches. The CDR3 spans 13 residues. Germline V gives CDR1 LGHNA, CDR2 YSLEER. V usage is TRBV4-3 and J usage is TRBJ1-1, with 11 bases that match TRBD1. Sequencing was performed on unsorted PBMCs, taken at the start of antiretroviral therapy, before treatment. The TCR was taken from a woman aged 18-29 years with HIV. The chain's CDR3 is CASTPGQGVEAFF. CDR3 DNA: TGCGCCAGCACACCGGGACAGGGGGTAGAAGCTTTCTTT.